The 17 T cell receptor beta chains reported below all come from one sample, sequenced in a study of T-cell reconstitution after alpha-beta-depleted transplantation in children. Unique molecular identifiers were built into the TCRbeta library. MiXCR, run by TCRdb on the PCR reads, gives a single entry per CDR3 protein. In the table there are roughly 350,000 distinct CDR3 sequences, about 9.3% of which are singletons. The material was PBMCs from the stem cell graft donor, obtained from the stem cell graft. The receptors originated from a human donor who donated a stem cell graft to a child with acute lymphoblastic leukemia.

This clonotype was observed a few times. The chain has TRBV12-3 or TRBV12-4 and TRBJ2-1; D could derive from TRBD1 or TRBD2 (8 bases each). CDR3 length: 16 residues. V lost 6 bases to trimming and J lost 14 bases, with 29 bases between them. This CDR3 reads CASSLQGGTSLDNEFF. CDR3 bases: TGTGCCAGCAGCCTACAGGGGGGGACTAGTCTAGATAATGAGTTCTTC.

The rearrangement uses TRBV5-6 and TRBJ2-2; perhaps D is TRBD1 or TRBD2 (5 bases each). Germline loops: CDR1 SGHDT, CDR2 YYEEEE. The CDR3 is 14 amino acids. The V end lost 4 bases, the J end lost 5 bases, and 12 bases lay between the germline ends. In DNA, the CDR3 is TGTGCCAGCAGCCCCCGGGGCCCAACCGGGGAGCTGTTTTTT. Protein product: CASSPRGPTGELFF.

On this clonotype itself: One junction end disagrees with the germline gene, perhaps due to a read error. The chain joins TRBV12-3 or TRBV12-4 to TRBJ2-4; maybe TRBD2 (6 bases). This CDR3 is built from 11 residues. Here the CDR3 reads CASSFGGTHHF. In DNA form, the CDR3 reads TGTGCCAGCAGTTTTGGCGGGACGCACCACTTC.

This clonotype showed up many times. This sequence joins TRBV10-3 and TRBJ1-5, with D perhaps TRBD1 (5 bases). Germline-derived CDR1 and CDR2 are ENHRY and SYGVKD. Trimming pared 2 bases from V and 1 base from J, leaving 12 bases between. The CDR3 has 16 residues. CDR3 sequence: CAISEGLGPSNQPQHF. The CDR3 DNA reads TGTGCCATCAGTGAGGGATTGGGACCGAGCAATCAGCCCCAGCATTTT.

In DNA, the CDR3 is TGTGCCAGCAGCCGAGGACAGCGATATACGCAGTATTTT. Protein: CASSRGQRYTQYF. The chain joins TRBV12-3 or TRBV12-4 to TRBJ2-3; the D gene is possibly TRBD1 (6 bases). Between the trimmed V and J ends, which lost 6 bases and 7 bases, there was a span of 14 bases. The CDR3 spans 13 residues.

This clonotype turned up a few times. V usage is TRBV20-1 and J usage is TRBJ2-1; the match to TRBD2 covers 8 bases. In germline, CDR1 is DFQATT, CDR2 SNEGSKA (reference sequence). The CDR3 sequence is 15 residues long. V shed 3 bases, J shed 7 bases, and the junction held 11 bases outside the gene matches. CDR3 in amino acids: CSASPGGLVRNEQFF. As DNA, the CDR3 is TGCAGTGCTAGCCCCGGGGGACTAGTGCGGAATGAGCAGTTCTTC.

This clonotype was recorded many times. The rearrangement joins TRBV12-3 or TRBV12-4 to TRBJ2-1, with 11 bases that match TRBD2. CDR3 size: 14 residues. The V gene end was trimmed by 10 bases and the J gene end by 7 bases; junction bases not matched to a gene: 9. CDR3: CATSWSSGRNEQFF. CDR3 in DNA: TGTGCCACCTCGTGGTCTAGCGGGAGGAATGAGCAGTTCTTC.

This clonotype was counted many times. The V gene is TRBV12-3 or TRBV12-4, the J gene TRBJ2-7; 9 bases line up with TRBD2. This CDR3 comprises 15 residues. V shed 1 base and J 5 bases; nucleotides not matched to a gene: 6. In DNA, the CDR3 is TGTGCCAGCAGTTTAGTCGCGGGAGGGATAGACGAGCAGTACTTC. Translated, it gives CASSLVAGGIDEQYF.

This chain links TRBV5-6 with TRBJ1-3; 10 bases map to TRBD1. CDR3 length: 16 amino acids. The junction had 4 bases not matched to a gene; V was cut back by 2 bases and J by 2 bases. Germline V CDR1 and CDR2: SGHDT, YYEEEE. CDR3 amino acids: CASSFRGQGAGNTIYF. DNA of the CDR3: TGTGCCAGCAGCTTCCGAGGACAGGGGGCTGGAAACACCATATATTTT.

This clonotype was seen a handful of times. The rearrangement joins TRBV10-3 to TRBJ2-1; TRBD2 might be the D (5 bases). In germline, CDR1 is ENHRY, CDR2 SYGVKD. This CDR3 contains 16 residues. V was shortened by 2 bases and J by 3 bases, with 14 bases between the two germline ends. The CDR3 sequence: CAISEDFEGFYNEQFF. The CDR3 DNA reads TGTGCCATCAGTGAGGACTTTGAGGGCTTCTACAATGAGCAGTTCTTC.

This clonotype has only a few counts. The chain joins TRBV15 to TRBJ1-2; no definite D call. This CDR3 contains 14 residues. Germline V lookup: CDR1 LNHNV, CDR2 YYDKDF (reference sequence). Between the trimmed V and J ends, which lost 3 bases and 2 bases, there was a span of 10 bases. CDR3 sequence (DNA): TGTGCCACCAGCAGTGAAGCAGCCAACTATGGCTACACCTTC. Protein product: CATSSEAANYGYTF.

This clonotype was seen more than once but under ten times. The chain carries TRBV12-3 or TRBV12-4 and TRBJ2-2, with a tentative D call TRBD1 (6 bases). The CDR3 covers 15 residues. V lost 5 bases and J lost 6, with 16 bases in between. The CDR3, as DNA: TGTGCCAGCAGTCCGACAACAGGGCTAGCCGGGGAGCTGTTTTTT. It yields the protein CASSPTTGLAGELFF.

This clonotype was counted between two and nine times. V is TRBV7-2 and J is TRBJ2-2; TRBD1 might be the D (6 bases). V was shortened by 1 base and J by 11 bases, with 8 bases between the two germline ends. The germline CDR1 and CDR2 sequences are SGHTA and FQGNSA. CDR3 size: 12 residues. The CDR3 sequence: CASSLVQGELFF. The CDR3 nucleotides read TGTGCCAGCAGCTTAGTACAGGGAGAGCTGTTTTTT.

This clonotype has just a few counts. This chain uses TRBV11-2 with TRBJ2-7; 11 positions match TRBD2. The CDR3 length is 18 residues. In germline, CDR1 is SGHAT, CDR2 FQNNGV. V shed 1 base and J 0 bases; nucleotides not matched to a gene: 8. In nucleotides, the CDR3 is TGTGCCAGCAGCTTAGTGGCTACTAGCGGGAGTGGCTCCTACGAGCAGTACTTC. It codes for CASSLVATSGSGSYEQYF.

This clonotype was counted between two and nine times. The rearrangement uses TRBV12-3 or TRBV12-4 and TRBJ1-1; 7 bases line up with TRBD1. The ends lost 6 bases at V and 1 base at J; junction bases unmatched: 8. This CDR3 is 15 amino acids long. The CDR3 sequence: CASREGGRRNTEAFF. The CDR3 nucleotides are TGTGCCAGCAGAGAAGGGGGCCGCCGGAACACTGAAGCTTTCTTT.

The chain recombines TRBV7-3 with TRBJ2-3, with a possible D match to TRBD2 (5 bases). V lost 4 bases to trimming and J lost 6 bases, with 11 bases between them. The germline CDR1 and CDR2 sequences are SGHTA and FQGTGA. CDR3 length: 13 residues. The CDR3 sequence is CASSSTTGDTQYF. The CDR3 DNA reads TGTGCCAGCAGCTCAACTACGGGGGATACGCAGTATTTT.

This clonotype was observed many times. V and J are TRBV12-3 or TRBV12-4 and TRBJ2-7; D is possibly TRBD2 (6 bases). V lost 6 bases and J lost 1, with 10 bases in between. The CDR3 has 13 amino acids. The CDR3 spells CASSQSGSYEQYF. The CDR3, as DNA: TGTGCCAGCAGCCAAAGCGGGTCCTACGAGCAGTACTTC.